Shown below are 13 T cell receptor beta chains from a single sample sequenced in a study of T-cell memory formation after mild COVID-19. One entry per CDR3 protein results from TCRdb running MiXCR on the 5' RACE reads. The sample has about 240,000 distinct CDR3 sequences; 9.4% are singletons. The sequenced sample was PBMCs or a T cell subset sorted from them (not recorded which). These receptor sequences come from a man aged 18 to 30 who had mild COVID-19 (a few samples of this study predate the infection). Cell type and time point are not known.

V and J are TRBV4-1 and TRBJ2-7; 10 bases line up with TRBD2. CDR3 length: 14 amino acids. V lost 3 bases to trimming and J lost 7 bases; unmatched junction nucleotides: 6. Germline CDR1 is MGHRA and CDR2 is YSYEKL. CDR3 region: CASSQLAGAGEQYV. CDR3 coding DNA: TGCGCCAGCAGCCAGCTAGCGGGGGCCGGAGAGCAGTACGTC.

This clonotype was found a few times. V gene TRBV20-1 combines with J gene TRBJ1-5; 8 bases fit TRBD1. V lost 6 bases and J lost 5; bases outside the gene matches: 3. In germline, CDR1 is DFQATT, CDR2 SNEGSKA (reference sequence). The CDR3 is made up of 12 amino acids. As DNA, the CDR3 is TGCAGTGCCGGACAGGGCGATCAGCCCCAGCATTTT. It encodes CSAGQGDQPQHF.

The chain employs TRBV5-6 and TRBJ2-6; D might be TRBD1 or TRBD2, each matching 5 bases. The CDR3 totals 16 residues. The V end was cut by 1 base, the J end by 4 bases, with 12 bases between. Germline V gene sequence: CDR1 SGHDT, CDR2 YYEEEE. CDR3 sequence reads: CASSLPGAPGANVLTF. The DNA of the CDR3 is TGTGCCAGCAGCTTGCCCGGGGCTCCCGGGGCCAACGTCCTGACTTTC.

A few counts support this clonotype. The chain carries TRBV5-6 and TRBJ2-4; D is possibly TRBD1 (5 bases). V was shortened by 2 bases and J by 1 base, with 7 bases between the two germline ends. The germline CDR1 and CDR2 sequences are SGHDT and YYEEEE. The CDR3 length is 14 residues. CDR3 sequence (DNA): TGTGCCAGCAGCTTCAGGGTTGCCAAAAACATTCAGTACTTC. It codes for CASSFRVAKNIQYF.

The J gene is TRBJ1-2, the V gene TRBV4-1; D remains ambiguous. The CDR3 runs 13 residues. Looked up from germline, CDR1 is MGHRA and CDR2 is YSYEKL. V dropped 4 bases and J dropped 8 bases, with 14 bases sitting between them. The CDR3 nucleotides are TGCGCCAGCAGCCCCCCCTCTTCCTCAGGCTACACCTTC. Protein sequence: CASSPPSSSGYTF.

This clonotype was counted ten times or more. The J gene is TRBJ2-1, the V gene TRBV6-5; D is possibly TRBD1 (6 bases). Germline V gives CDR1 MNHEY, CDR2 SVGAGI. Between the trimmed V and J ends, which lost 6 bases and 4 bases, there was a span of 10 bases. CDR3 length equals 13 residues. CDR3 DNA sequence: TGTGCCAGCAGCGTTACAGGGTACAATGAGCAGTTCTTC. It yields the protein CASSVTGYNEQFF.

The table lists this clonotype with a few counts. J is TRBJ2-3 and V is TRBV14; TRBD2 might be the D (5 bases). This CDR3 contains 14 residues. In germline, CDR1 is SGHDN, CDR2 FVKESK. V was pared by 0 bases and J by 5 bases, with 9 bases between. CDR3 sequence (DNA): TGTGCCAGCAGCCAAGATCACGGGATAGATACGCAGTATTTT. The encoded protein is CASSQDHGIDTQYF.

This clonotype was picked up a small number of times. The chain recombines TRBV4-1 with TRBJ2-2; a possible D gene is TRBD1 (5 bases). V lost 5 bases and J 1 base, leaving 11 bases between the germline ends. The CDR3 sequence is 15 residues long. Germline CDR1 is MGHRA and CDR2 is YSYEKL. The CDR3 region is CASSLQQENTGELFF. CDR3 nucleotides: TGCGCCAGCAGCTTGCAACAGGAGAACACCGGGGAGCTGTTTTTT.

In this sample, this clonotype turned up a few times. The chain joins TRBV5-1 to TRBJ2-3, with 9 bases aligning to TRBD2. CDR3 length: 16 residues. The germline gives CDR1 SGHRS, CDR2 YFSETQ. The V gene end was trimmed by 7 bases and the J gene end by 2 bases; junction bases not matched to a gene: 11. The CDR3 coding sequence is TGCGCCAGCCACTCGTTAGCGGGGGTCGCCACAGATACGCAGTATTTT. As protein: CASHSLAGVATDTQYF.

This clonotype came up a few times. The chain uses TRBV5-1 and TRBJ2-1; the match to TRBD1 covers 10 bases. J gave up 6 bases and V 7 bases, and 10 bases lay outside the gene matches. This CDR3 comprises 15 residues. CDR1 and CDR2 from the germline V gene are SGHRS and YFSETQ. The CDR3 nucleotides are TGCGCCAGCGCACTGGGCGGACAGGGGGGCAATGAGCAGTTCTTC. As protein: CASALGGQGGNEQFF. The entire variable domain, with the rest obtained from reference TRBV5-1 and TRBJ2-1, is as follows: KAGVTQTPRYLIKTRGQQVTLSCSPISGHRSVSWYQQTPGQGLQFLFEYFSETQRNKGNFPGRFSGRQFSNSRSEMNVSTLELGDSALYLCASALGGQGGNEQFFGPGTRLTVL.

J is TRBJ2-3 and V is TRBV7-2; 8 nucleotides line up with TRBD2. V lost 1 base, J lost 6 bases, and 6 bases stayed unmatched. Germline CDR1 SGHTA, CDR2 FQGNSA. This CDR3 region has 15 residues. CDR3: CASSLGLAYSDTQYF. As DNA, the CDR3 is TGTGCCAGCAGCTTAGGACTAGCGTATTCGGATACGCAGTATTTT.

This chain links TRBV6-1 with TRBJ2-4; D gene uncertain. The germline gives CDR1 MNHNS, CDR2 SASEGT. There are 13 residues in the CDR3. With 5 bases removed from V and 4 bases from J, the gap between germline ends came to 9 bases. The CDR3 DNA reads TGTGCCAGCAGTATGAACCAGAAAAACATTCAGTACTTC. This gives the protein CASSMNQKNIQYF.

The CDR3 is CASSTTPQENTEAFF. DNA for the CDR3: TGCGCCAGCAGCACCACCCCCCAGGAGAACACTGAAGCTTTCTTT. The V call is TRBV5-1, the J call TRBJ1-1; D gene ambiguous. Germline V lookup: CDR1 SGHRS, CDR2 YFSETQ. The CDR3 is 15 residues long. V gave up 4 bases and J gave up 1 base, with 14 bases separating them.